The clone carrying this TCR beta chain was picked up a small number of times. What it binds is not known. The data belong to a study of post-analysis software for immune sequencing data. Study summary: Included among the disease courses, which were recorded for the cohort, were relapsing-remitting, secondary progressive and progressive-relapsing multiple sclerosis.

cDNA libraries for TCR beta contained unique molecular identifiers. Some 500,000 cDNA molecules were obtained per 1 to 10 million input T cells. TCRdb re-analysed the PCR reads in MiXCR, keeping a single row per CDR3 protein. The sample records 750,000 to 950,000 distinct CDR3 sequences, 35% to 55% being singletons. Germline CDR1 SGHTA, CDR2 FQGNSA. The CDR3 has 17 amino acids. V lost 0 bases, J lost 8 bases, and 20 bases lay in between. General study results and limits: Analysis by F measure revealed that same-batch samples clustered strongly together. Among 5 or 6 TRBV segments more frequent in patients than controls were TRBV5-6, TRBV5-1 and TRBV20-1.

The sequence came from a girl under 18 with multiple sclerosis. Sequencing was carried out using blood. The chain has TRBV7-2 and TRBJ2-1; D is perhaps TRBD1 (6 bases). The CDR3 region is CASSLAPPADRRHEQFF. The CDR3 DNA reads TGTGCCAGCAGCTTAGCCCCGCCGGCAGACAGGCGCCATGAGCAGTTCTTC.